In this sample, the clone carrying this TCR beta chain turned up a few times. Authors' analysis steps: From reference gene primer amplification, estimates of nucleated cell counts were derived. Clones were read by immunoSEQ multiplex PCR, and TCRdb kept only the in-frame ones, dropping some. V and J calls and clone size come straight from that table; D and trimming were deduced from the DNA. The sample consists of approximately 500,000 clones, 85% to 90% of them appearing once. Germline lookup yields CDR1 LGHNT and CDR2 FRNRAP. Trimming took off 5 bases at V and 0 bases at J, with 10 bases between the two ends. The length of the CDR3 is 15 residues. This sample stems from a study of blood T cell repertoires in COVID-19. On the study more broadly: In each case, the material was cDNA or gDNA derived from T cells, B-cell-depleted T cells, or PBMCs.

This chain uses TRBV12-5 with TRBJ2-2; D may be TRBD1 (6 bases). The sequenced sample consisted of peripheral blood. This sequence originates from a woman in her 50s with COVID-19, enrolled during active disease. As DNA, the CDR3 is TGTGCTAGTGGTCCCGGACAGTCGAACACCGGGGAGCTGTTTTTT. This gives the protein CASGPGQSNTGELFF.